What follows are 17 T cell receptor beta chains derived from one specimen sequenced in a study of T cells in Graves' hyperthyroidism and ophthalmopathy. From RNA transcripts, TCR beta CDR3 regions were amplified. The primer set for the first-round RT-PCR of the TCR CDR3 was HTBI. Each CDR3 protein is one row after TCRdb ran MiXCR on the multiplex PCR reads. Of roughly 580,000 distinct CDR3 sequences listed, roughly 50% are singletons. The sample consisted of peripheral blood or thyroid tissue (not recorded which). The origin of the receptors is a woman younger than 35 with Graves' hyperthyroidism.

Concerning this clonotype: This may arise from a read error, as a much more abundant clone is one base away. J is TRBJ1-5 and V is TRBV2; no clear D. The CDR3 totals 10 residues. The V gene lost 2 bases and the J gene lost 12 bases, with 5 bases spanning the gap. Germline CDR1 reads SNHLY; CDR2 reads FYNNEI. As DNA, the CDR3 is TGTGCCAGCAGTGAACCGGTCCAGCATTTT. Its translation: CASSEPVQHF.

The V gene is TRBV29-1, the J gene TRBJ1-2; 10 nucleotides align to TRBD1. The V gene's germline CDR1 is SQVTM and CDR2 ANQGSEA. J lost 8 bases, V lost 8 bases, and 8 bases had no gene match. The CDR3 is 12 amino acids. The CDR3, as DNA: TGCAGCACCGGGACAGGGGCAGGAGGCTACACCTTC. Protein: CSTGTGAGGYTF.

This chain's CDR3 is CASSQAAQGSYEQYF. Here the CDR3 DNA reads TGTGCCAGCAGCCAAGCAGCACAGGGGTCCTACGAGCAGTACTTC. V is TRBV4-2 and J is TRBJ2-7, with TRBD1 matching over 7 bases. Looked up from germline, CDR1 is LGHNA and CDR2 is YNFKEQ. With V trimmed by 1 base and J by 1 base, 4 bases remained unmatched. This CDR3 is built from 15 residues.

This clonotype was counted a few times. CDR3 sequence (DNA): TGTGCCAGCAGCCGCGGACAGGGGGCGGTTCAGCCCCAGCATTTT. Residues: CASSRGQGAVQPQHF. The chain has TRBV7-3 and TRBJ1-5, with 11 bases aligning to TRBD1. Germline lookup yields CDR1 SGHTA and CDR2 FQGTGA. This CDR3 is built from 15 residues. V lost 5 bases and J lost 6; bases outside the gene matches: 6.

A remark on this clonotype: One end of the junction varies from germline; a read error may be responsible. The rearrangement joins TRBV5-4 to TRBJ2-5; no reliable D call. CDR3 size: 14 residues. Per germline, CDR1 SGHNT and CDR2 YYREEE (reference sequence). CDR3 protein: CASSPVPGRETQYF. The DNA of the CDR3 is TGCGCCAGCAGCCCCGTTCCGGGCAGAGAGACCCAGTACTTC.

Turning to this clonotype: This sequence may be a read error, since a much larger clone differs from it by one base. J is TRBJ2-7 and V is TRBV7-9; perhaps TRBD1 as D (5 bases). From germline, CDR1 is SEHNR and CDR2 FQNEAQ (reference sequence). The length of the CDR3 is 15 residues. Here the CDR3 reads CASSANQGRAYEQCF. The CDR3 DNA is TGTGCCAGCAGCGCCAATCAGGGAAGGGCCTACGAGCAGTGCTTC.

The chain employs TRBV25-1 and TRBJ1-2; D is unresolved. The CDR3 spans 11 residues. V was trimmed by 9 bases and J by 8 bases, leaving 13 bases between them. Germline V lookup: CDR1 MGHDK, CDR2 SYGVNS. The CDR3 bases are TGTGCCAGACACGACCGGTCGGGCTACACCTTC. Amino acids: CARHDRSGYTF.

The genes are TRBV2 and TRBJ1-2; 7 bases agree with TRBD1. CDR3 length: 14 residues. The junction had 8 bases not matched to a gene; V was cut back by 6 bases and J by 4 bases. Germline CDR1 reads SNHLY; CDR2 reads FYNNEI. Here the CDR3 DNA reads TGTGCCAGCAGGACCGGGACAGATCGCTATGGCTACACCTTC. The encoded protein is CASRTGTDRYGYTF.

The chain couples TRBV20-1 to TRBJ1-3, with no clear D. Germline V gene data show CDR1 as DFQATT and CDR2 as SNEGSKA (reference sequence). The CDR3 is 14 residues long. Trimming took off 1 base at V and 2 bases at J, with 9 bases between the two ends. As DNA, the CDR3 is TGCAGTGCTAGAGCCGCCTCTCCTGGAAACACCATATATTTT. Translated, it gives CSARAASPGNTIYF.

The rearrangement joins TRBV29-1 to TRBJ2-7; D unclear. The CDR3 is made up of 13 amino acids. Germline loops: CDR1 SQVTM, CDR2 ANQGSEA. Trimming cost V 7 bases and J 2 bases, with 15 bases left between them. CDR3 DNA: TGCAGCGCCAGAGACATAGCTACCTACGAGCAGTACTTC. Translating it yields CSARDIATYEQYF.

This clonotype was detected many times. V gene TRBV7-2 combines with J gene TRBJ2-7; no reliable D call. Trimming took 4 bases from V and 3 from J, leaving 10 bases between them. The CDR3 covers 13 residues. The V gene's germline CDR1 is SGHTA and CDR2 FQGNSA. The CDR3 DNA is TGTGCCAGCAGCTACCTAACCGTCTACGAGCAGTACTTC. Protein sequence: CASSYLTVYEQYF. Combining the CDR3 with reference TRBV7-2 and TRBJ2-7 gives the whole variable domain GAGVSQSPSNKVTEKGKDVELRCDPISGHTALYWYRQSLGQGLEFLIYFQGNSAPDKSGLPSDRFSAERTGGSVSTLTIQRTQQEDSAVYLCASSYLTVYEQYFGPGTRLTVT.

This rearrangement joins TRBV5-1 to TRBJ2-5; the match to TRBD2 covers 8 bases. J was trimmed by 5 bases and V by 2 bases; bases with no gene match: 5. The CDR3 loop spans 14 amino acids. Per the germline V gene, CDR1 is SGHRS and CDR2 is YFSETQ. Written as DNA, the CDR3 is TGCGCCAGCAGCTTCTTAGCGGGGAAGGAGACCCAGTACTTC. Encoded protein: CASSFLAGKETQYF.

This clonotype was observed a few times. The CDR3 region is CASSLIQGTNEKLFF. The CDR3 region has the DNA TGTGCCAGCAGCTTAATCCAGGGAACTAATGAAAAACTGTTTTTT. The chain recombines TRBV7-2 with TRBJ1-4; a possible D gene is TRBD1 (5 bases). The CDR3 runs 15 residues. The germline V gene has CDR1 SGHTA and CDR2 FQGNSA. V was shortened by 2 bases and J by 1 base, with 8 bases between the two germline ends.

J is TRBJ1-4 and V is TRBV2; perhaps TRBD1 as D (6 bases). Trimming stripped 6 bases from V and 5 bases from J, with 13 bases between. Per germline, CDR1 SNHLY and CDR2 FYNNEI. This CDR3 has 14 residues. The CDR3 is CASRGGRLNEKLFF. The CDR3 bases are TGTGCCAGCAGAGGGGGACGGTTGAATGAAAAACTGTTTTTT.

The CDR3 is CASSDLGGVASVGYTF. CDR3 sequence (DNA): TGTGCCAGCAGTGACCTCGGGGGGGTCGCATCCGTTGGCTACACCTTC. The chain combines TRBV6-4 with TRBJ1-2; possibly TRBD1 for D (5 bases). There are 16 residues in the CDR3. Germline values: CDR1 MRHNA, CDR2 SNTAGT. V gave up 2 bases and J gave up 7 bases, with 20 bases separating them.

The chain employs TRBV20-1 and TRBJ1-5; TRBD1 matches at 10 bases. The ends lost 3 bases at V and 4 bases at J; junction bases unmatched: 6. CDR3 length: 15 amino acids. Germline V gene data show CDR1 as DFQATT and CDR2 as SNEGSKA (reference sequence). Written as DNA, the CDR3 is TGCAGTGCTAGTGCCGGGACAGGGGAAAATCAGCCCCAGCATTTT. It specifies CSASAGTGENQPQHF.

This clonotype was found a few times. Mismatch with germline at one junction end may stem from a read error. This chain joins TRBV10-3 and TRBJ1-4; TRBD1 aligns across 9 bases. Germline CDR1 is ENHRY and CDR2 is SYGVKD. The CDR3 has 14 amino acids. As DNA, the CDR3 is TGTGCCAGCAGTGAGGTGACAGGGGGTGAAAAACTGTTTTTT. Protein sequence: CASSEVTGGEKLFF.